Listed below are T cell receptor beta chains from one sample, sequenced in a study of T cell responses to AZD1222 COVID-19 vaccine. The method was immunoSEQ multiplex PCR; TCRdb's version includes in-frame clones alone and lacks a portion of them. In the table there are roughly 180,000 clones, about 91% of which are singletons. The sequencing here drew on peripheral blood, taken 28 days after the second AZD1222 dose. The source of these receptors is an adult who received the AZD1222 COVID-19 vaccine. CDR3s include the opening cysteine and the closing phenylalanine or tryptophan. A D gene is named only where the DNA matches it firmly. Clone size is stated in some rows and not others, as once, few, many or a class when expanded.

cdr3_aa: CASSSYTTGITEAFF
cdr3_nt: TGTGCCAGCAGCTCCTACACGACAGGGATCACTGAAGCTTTCTTT
v_call: TRBV7-9
clone_size: -
j_call: TRBJ1-1
d_call: TRBD1

cdr3_aa: CASSESGGRVFF
cdr3_nt: TGTGCCAGCAGTGAATCCGGGGGCCGGGTGTTTTTT
v_call: TRBV25-1
clone_size: -
j_call: TRBJ2-2
d_call: -

cdr3_aa: CASSWGEEKLFF
cdr3_nt: TGTGCCAGCAGTTGGGGAGAAGAAAAACTGTTTTTT
v_call: TRBV6-6
clone_size: once
j_call: TRBJ1-4
d_call: -

cdr3_aa: CASSQGLVATNEKLFF
cdr3_nt: TGTGCCAGCAGCCAAGGGTTGGTAGCAACTAATGAAAAACTGTTTTTT
v_call: TRBV4-2
clone_size: -
j_call: TRBJ1-4
d_call: -

cdr3_aa: CASSSPGRYEQYF
cdr3_nt: TGTGCCAGCAGCTCCCCCGGGCGTTACGAGCAGTACTTC
v_call: TRBV7-9
clone_size: few
j_call: TRBJ2-7
d_call: -

cdr3_aa: CASSSEGSDTEAFF
cdr3_nt: TGTGCCAGCAGTTCGGAGGGCAGCGACACTGAAGCTTTCTTT
v_call: TRBV28
clone_size: -
j_call: TRBJ1-1
d_call: -

cdr3_aa: CASSLAGGSSYEQYF
cdr3_nt: TGTGCCAGCAGTTTAGCCGGGGGCAGCTCCTACGAGCAGTACTTC
v_call: TRBV28
clone_size: -
j_call: TRBJ2-7
d_call: -

cdr3_aa: CASSLVPSNEQFF
cdr3_nt: TGTGCCAGCAGCCTCGTACCTAGCAATGAGCAGTTCTTC
v_call: TRBV9
clone_size: -
j_call: TRBJ2-1
d_call: -

cdr3_aa: CASSRGGSYEQYF
cdr3_nt: TGTGCCAGCAGTAGAGGCGGCTCCTACGAGCAGTACTTC
v_call: TRBV28
clone_size: -
j_call: TRBJ2-7
d_call: -

cdr3_aa: CASSRQTDTGELFF
cdr3_nt: TGTGCCAGCAGCAGACAGACAGACACCGGGGAGCTGTTTTTT
v_call: TRBV5-5
clone_size: -
j_call: TRBJ2-2
d_call: -

cdr3_aa: CASSLVPAGEKYF
cdr3_nt: TGTGCCAGCAGTTTAGTTCCAGCGGGGGAAAAGTATTTT
v_call: TRBV27
clone_size: -
j_call: TRBJ2-3
d_call: TRBD2

cdr3_aa: CASSEGYPTYNEQFF
cdr3_nt: TGTGCCAGCAGTGAGGGTTATCCGACCTACAATGAGCAGTTCTTC
v_call: TRBV6-1
clone_size: -
j_call: TRBJ2-1
d_call: -

cdr3_aa: CATRGFRTPANTGELFF
cdr3_nt: TGTGCCACTAGGGGGTTTCGAACACCCGCGAACACCGGGGAGCTGTTTTTT
v_call: TRBV6-8
clone_size: once
j_call: TRBJ2-2
d_call: -

cdr3_aa: CASRQGLNGDSPLHF
cdr3_nt: TGTGCCAGCAGACAGGGGCTGAATGGGGATTCACCCCTCCACTTT
v_call: TRBV2
clone_size: once
j_call: TRBJ1-6
d_call: TRBD1

cdr3_aa: CASSEGQGYGYTF
cdr3_nt: TGTGCCAGCAGTGAGGGTCAGGGCTACGGCTACACCTTC
v_call: TRBV6-1
clone_size: -
j_call: TRBJ1-2
d_call: -

cdr3_aa: CSVRTGSGNTIYF
cdr3_nt: TGCAGCGTTAGGACAGGCTCTGGAAACACCATATATTTT
v_call: TRBV29-1
clone_size: -
j_call: TRBJ1-3
d_call: TRBD1

cdr3_aa: CASSLGLFDTQYF
cdr3_nt: TGTGCCAGCAGCTTAGGATTATTTGATACGCAGTATTTT
v_call: TRBV11-3
clone_size: -
j_call: TRBJ2-3
d_call: -

cdr3_aa: CASSPASSSYNEQFF
cdr3_nt: TGTGCCAGCTCACCGGCAAGCAGCTCCTACAATGAGCAGTTCTTC
v_call: TRBV18
clone_size: -
j_call: TRBJ2-1
d_call: -

cdr3_aa: CASSLDPPRDLASYNEQFF
cdr3_nt: TGTGCCAGCAGCTTAGATCCCCCCCGGGACCTAGCGTCCTACAATGAGCAGTTCTTC
v_call: TRBV11-3
clone_size: -
j_call: TRBJ2-1
d_call: -

cdr3_aa: CASSDGTEGYF
cdr3_nt: TGTGCCAGCAGCGACGGGACAGAGGGATACTTC
v_call: TRBV25-1
clone_size: few
j_call: TRBJ2-7
d_call: TRBD1

cdr3_aa: CASAVDYNQPQHF
cdr3_nt: TGTGCCAGCGCGGTGGATTACAATCAGCCCCAGCATTTT
v_call: TRBV6-5
clone_size: -
j_call: TRBJ1-5
d_call: -

cdr3_aa: CASSLAGGPGHGYTF
cdr3_nt: TGTGCCAGCAGCTTGGCGGGGGGCCCGGGACATGGCTACACCTTC
v_call: TRBV5-8
clone_size: -
j_call: TRBJ1-2
d_call: -

cdr3_aa: CASSLVGSGTGELFF
cdr3_nt: TGTGCCAGCAGCTTAGTCGGGAGCGGGACCGGGGAGCTGTTTTTT
v_call: TRBV7-2
clone_size: -
j_call: TRBJ2-2
d_call: -

cdr3_aa: CASSSGTEDSPLHF
cdr3_nt: TGCGCCAGCAGCTCCGGGACAGAAGATTCACCCCTCCACTTT
v_call: TRBV5-1
clone_size: -
j_call: TRBJ1-6
d_call: TRBD1

cdr3_aa: CASSSQGQRYNEQFF
cdr3_nt: TGTGCCAGCAGCTCCCAGGGACAGCGTTACAATGAGCAGTTCTTC
v_call: TRBV7-8
clone_size: -
j_call: TRBJ2-1
d_call: TRBD1

cdr3_aa: CASSQSTSGADGYTF
cdr3_nt: TGTGCCAGCAGCCAATCCACATCAGGAGCAGATGGCTACACCTTC
v_call: TRBV4-2
clone_size: -
j_call: TRBJ1-2
d_call: -

cdr3_aa: CSVELVYNEQFF
cdr3_nt: TGCAGCGTTGAATTGGTGTACAATGAGCAGTTCTTC
v_call: TRBV29-1
clone_size: -
j_call: TRBJ2-1
d_call: -

cdr3_aa: CASNLLGAWSF
cdr3_nt: TGTGCCAGCAATTTACTTGGGGCTTGGTCCTTC
v_call: TRBV27
clone_size: -
j_call: TRBJ1-2
d_call: -

cdr3_aa: CASSYGGLMNTEAFF
cdr3_nt: TGTGCCAGCAGTTACGGAGGACTGATGAACACTGAAGCTTTCTTT
v_call: TRBV6-5
clone_size: -
j_call: TRBJ1-1
d_call: -

cdr3_aa: CASSLEVNEQYF
cdr3_nt: TGTGCCAGCAGCTTGGAGGTAAACGAGCAGTACTTC
v_call: TRBV5-6
clone_size: -
j_call: TRBJ2-7
d_call: -

cdr3_aa: CASGADRGRVGYTF
cdr3_nt: TGTGCCAGCGGGGCGGACAGGGGGAGAGTTGGCTACACCTTC
v_call: TRBV2
clone_size: -
j_call: TRBJ1-2
d_call: TRBD1

cdr3_aa: CASSEGQRNQPQHF
cdr3_nt: TGCGCCAGCAGTGAGGGACAGCGCAATCAGCCCCAGCATTTT
v_call: TRBV10-2
clone_size: -
j_call: TRBJ1-5
d_call: -

cdr3_aa: CASSRSAPPNQPQHF
cdr3_nt: TGTGCCAGCTCACGATCTGCACCCCCTAATCAGCCCCAGCATTTT
v_call: TRBV18
clone_size: -
j_call: TRBJ1-5
d_call: -

cdr3_aa: CASSPQPGTEAFF
cdr3_nt: TGTGCCAGCAGCCCACAGCCAGGCACTGAAGCTTTCTTT
v_call: TRBV11-1
clone_size: -
j_call: TRBJ1-1
d_call: -

cdr3_aa: CASSPPSSGGSDTQYF
cdr3_nt: TGCGCCAGCAGCCCACCCTCTAGCGGGGGTTCAGATACGCAGTATTTT
v_call: TRBV5-1
clone_size: -
j_call: TRBJ2-3
d_call: TRBD2